This T cell receptor (beta chain) is drawn from a study of CXCR3-negative and CXCR3-positive naive CD8 T cells (dated by TCRdb to between 2018 and 2020). Some background on the complete study: About 135 million TRB reads were obtained in total, roughly 1.5 +/- 0.3 million reads per library. Diversity and physicochemical repertoire analyses were performed on some eleven donors pooled from two independent experiments. Naive subsets from 5 donors and memory cells from 3 donors were included in the TRBV-TRBJ cluster analysis. General findings and caveats noted by the study authors: Because surface CD5, which has been linked to self-reactivity in mice, was comparable between naive subsets, TCR interaction strength was also inferred from TRB CDR3 physicochemical properties. Similar TRBV-TRBJ usage was shown by naive CXCR3-negative and CXCR3-positive cells from the same donor, whereas distinct patterns were shown by memory cells. Freshly isolated PBMCs were used for most assays because CXCR3 expression partially decreased after cryopreservation. Compared with CXCR3-negative naive cells, CXCR3-positive naive cells had TRB CDR3s with higher hydrophobicity (lower Kidera factor 4), lower energy, and higher strength and volume indices. Both naive subsets had comparably high repertoire diversity, while memory CD8+ T cells had much lower repertoire diversity.

The CDR3 covers 14 residues, taking in both the cysteine and the phenylalanine. The record lacks a DNA sequence. For each CD8+ T cell subset, flow sorting was done in triplicate, and 300,000 or so cells per subset went directly into RLT lysis buffer. To exclude memory contaminants, naive CD8+ T cells were stringently defined as CD45RO-CCR7+CD27+CD95-. Using standard density gradient centrifugation, peripheral blood mononuclear cells were isolated from buffy coats. A FACSAria III was used to flow-sort naive CD8+ T cells into CXCR3-negative and CXCR3-positive populations. An RNeasy Mini Kit was used to extract total RNA from the sorted cells. With respect to this clonotype: The antigen it binds to is not known.

This sample was sequenced with a NextSeq 550. The Human TCR Profiling Kit (MiLaboratory) was used to prepare UMI-labeled 5' RACE TRB cDNA libraries. cDNA synthesis used the entire amount of extracted RNA, and PCR amplification then used the entire amount of cDNA produced. Libraries were prepared in parallel with an identical number of PCR cycles. The authors processed their data as follows. With a requirement of at least two reads per UMI, MIGEC and MiXCR extracted about 56,000 +/- 9,600 unique UMI-labeled TRB cDNA molecules per library. On average, each library contained approximately 40,000 +/- 10,000 functional in-frame TRB CDR3 nucleotide clonotypes without stop codons. After downsampling to 5000 UMI-labeled TRB molecules per sample, diversity metrics such as normalized Shannon-Wiener and Chao1 were calculated in VDJtools. For the central five CDR3 residues, VDJtools calculated physicochemical properties weighted by clonotype size, namely interaction energy, strength, volume and Kidera factor 4. TCRdb reprocessed the sequencing reads and holds a single record per CDR3 protein sequence, with no DNA. The V and J calls, along with clone size, are taken from TCRdb and not from the paper's own processing. The sample's table covers 90,000 to 100,000 distinct CDR3 sequences. Together, the top ten hold about 1% of the sample.

Sequencing was carried out using naive CXCR3+ CD8+ T cells from blood. The cell subset or site label, as the study defines it: CD45RO-CCR7+CD27+CD95- naive CD8+ T cells expressing CXCR3 (TNR3+). The chain couples TRBV12-3 or TRBV12-4 to TRBJ1-5; as DNA is missing, the TRBD1 call by TCRdb cannot be tested. The receptor's source is a human donor in good health. Some clones in this sample may be carry-over from other donors' samples. The CDR3 region reads CASSLTGMGQPQHF.